What follows is one T cell receptor (beta chain) and its context. As yet, its antigen is unknown. The source of the sample is a study of T-cell reconstitution after alpha-beta-depleted transplantation in children. Notes on the study in general: T cells produced anew were the main source of T-cell counts and diversity one year after transplant. At day 60, the high TCRbeta diversity found in some patients originated from recipient T cells and thymic progenitors that had survived. After transplant, at about two months, alpha-beta T cells were reportedly derived from several hundred expanded graft clones.

The V gene end was trimmed by 5 bases and the J gene end by 4 bases; junction bases not matched to a gene: 12. This CDR3 has 17 residues. Germline loops: CDR1 MNHEY, CDR2 SVGEGT. TCRbeta library preparation incorporated unique molecular identifiers. TCRdb passed the PCR reads through MiXCR, listing each CDR3 protein once. The data show approximately 520,000 distinct CDR3 sequences, approximately 10% seen once. The V and J genes are TRBV6-2 or TRBV6-3 and TRBJ1-5; 9 bases line up with TRBD1. The sequenced sample was PBMCs, mostly from graft donor cells, obtained 180 days after TCRalphabeta/CD19-depleted stem cell transplant. The sequence was collected from a female patient between 2 and 15 years old who had a stem cell transplant for aplastic anemia, so the T cells may come from the graft donor. This CDR3 is CASSISQTGTGNQPQHF. The CDR3 nucleotides are TGTGCCAGCAGTATTTCACAAACCGGGACAGGGAATCAGCCCCAGCATTTT.